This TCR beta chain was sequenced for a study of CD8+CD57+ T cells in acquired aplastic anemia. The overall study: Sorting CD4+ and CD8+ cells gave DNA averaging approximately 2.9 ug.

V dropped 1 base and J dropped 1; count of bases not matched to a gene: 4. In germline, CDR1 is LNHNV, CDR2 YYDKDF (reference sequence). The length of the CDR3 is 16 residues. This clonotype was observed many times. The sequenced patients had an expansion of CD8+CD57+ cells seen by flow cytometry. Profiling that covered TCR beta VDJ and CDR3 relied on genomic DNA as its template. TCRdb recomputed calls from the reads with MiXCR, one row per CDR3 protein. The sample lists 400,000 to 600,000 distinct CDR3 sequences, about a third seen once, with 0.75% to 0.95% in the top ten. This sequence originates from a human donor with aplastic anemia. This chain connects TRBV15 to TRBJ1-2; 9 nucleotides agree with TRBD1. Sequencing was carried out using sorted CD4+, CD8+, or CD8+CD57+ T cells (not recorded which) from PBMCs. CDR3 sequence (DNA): TGTGCCACCAGCAGAGGGGGACAGGGCGGTAACTATGGCTACACCTTC. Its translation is CATSRGGQGGNYGYTF.